Given below is one T cell receptor (beta chain) in context. The antigen remains unidentified. The PCR used 60 Vbeta and 13 Jbeta primers. The protocol was immunoSEQ multiplex PCR, while the TCRdb copy is restricted to in-frame clones and leaves out a portion. The repertoire holds 120,000 or so clones, roughly four fifths seen once, with about 16% in the top ten. V was shortened by 2 bases and J by 3 bases, with 9 bases between the two germline ends. The CDR3 loop spans 14 amino acids. Germline V gives CDR1 SGHRS, CDR2 YFSETQ. The sample originates from a study of cytomegalovirus exposure and HLA in healthy donors. Study information: The Caucasian-associated ancestry cluster held 65% to 85% of 300 to 500 genotyped donors.

Study-level findings and limits: An analysis was carried out later, and it reportedly showed fewer N-insertions in an Asian-associated ancestry cluster than the approximately 700-donor mean.

Sequenced material: PBMCs. This clonotype originated in a man between 45 and 60 years old in good health and CMV-seropositive. The chain is built from TRBV5-1 and TRBJ2-1; possible D gene TRBD1, 6 bases. The CDR3 is CASSLQGLYNEQFF. The DNA of the CDR3 is TGCGCCAGCAGCTTACAGGGTCTCTACAATGAGCAGTTCTTC.